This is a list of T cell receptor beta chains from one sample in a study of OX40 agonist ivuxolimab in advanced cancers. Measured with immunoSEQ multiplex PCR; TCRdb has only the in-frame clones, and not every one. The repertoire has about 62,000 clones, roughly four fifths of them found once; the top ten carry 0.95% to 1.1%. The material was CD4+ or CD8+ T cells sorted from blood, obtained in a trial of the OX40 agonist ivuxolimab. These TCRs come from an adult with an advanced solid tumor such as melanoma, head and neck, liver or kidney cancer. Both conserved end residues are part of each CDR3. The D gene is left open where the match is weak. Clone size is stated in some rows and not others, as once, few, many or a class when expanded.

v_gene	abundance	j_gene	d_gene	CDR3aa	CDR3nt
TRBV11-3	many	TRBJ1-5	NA	CASSFFDRSNQPQHF	TGTGCCAGCAGCTTCTTCGACAGGAGCAATCAGCCCCAGCATTTT
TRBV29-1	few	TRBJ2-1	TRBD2	CSVDIAGDEQFF	TGCAGCGTAGACATAGCGGGGGATGAGCAGTTCTTC
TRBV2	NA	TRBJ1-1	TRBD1	CASSRMDRGGTEAFF	TGTGCCAGCAGCCGAATGGACAGGGGTGGTACTGAAGCTTTCTTT
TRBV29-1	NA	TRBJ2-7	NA	CSVESRSAQNYEQYF	TGCAGCGTTGAAAGTAGGTCAGCCCAAAACTACGAGCAGTACTTC
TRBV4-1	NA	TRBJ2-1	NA	CASSQDGTIYNEQFF	TGCGCCAGCAGCCAAGATGGGACCATTTACAATGAGCAGTTCTTC
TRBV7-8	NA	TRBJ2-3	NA	CASSLGGQADTQYF	TGTGCCAGCAGCTTGGGGGGGCAGGCAGATACGCAGTATTTT
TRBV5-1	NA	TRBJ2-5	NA	CASSFGTTRQETQYF	TGCGCCAGCAGCTTTGGGACAACCAGGCAAGAGACCCAGTACTTC
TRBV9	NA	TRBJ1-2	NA	CASSVAEGRRYGYTF	TGTGCCAGCAGCGTAGCGGAGGGGCGGCGGTATGGCTACACCTTC
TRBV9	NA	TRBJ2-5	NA	CASSVGLFQETQYF	TGTGCCAGCAGCGTAGGTCTATTCCAAGAGACCCAGTACTTC
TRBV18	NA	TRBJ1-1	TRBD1	CASSPGQGGTEAFF	TGTGCCAGCTCACCCGGACAGGGAGGCACTGAAGCTTTCTTT
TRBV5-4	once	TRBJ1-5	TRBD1	CASSLDRGLQPQHF	TGTGCCAGCAGCTTAGACAGGGGGCTTCAGCCCCAGCATTTT
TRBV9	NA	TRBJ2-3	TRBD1	CASSVSGQLSTDTQYF	TGCGCCAGCAGCGTCTCGGGACAGCTCAGCACAGATACGCAGTATTTT
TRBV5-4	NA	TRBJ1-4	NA	CASSLGPDEKLFF	TGTGCCAGCAGTTTAGGCCCCGACGAAAAACTGTTTTTT
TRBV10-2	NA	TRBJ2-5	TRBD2	CASSASFYSTSGEETQYF	TGCGCCAGCAGCGCGAGTTTCTATTCGACTAGCGGGGAAGAGACCCAGTACTTC
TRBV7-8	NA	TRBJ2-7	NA	CASSHGQPEQYF	TGTGCCAGCAGCCACGGACAGCCCGAGCAGTACTTC
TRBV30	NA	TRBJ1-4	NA	CAWSVPDPPRAPF	TGTGCCTGGAGTGTACCCGACCCCCCCCGCGCCCCTTTT
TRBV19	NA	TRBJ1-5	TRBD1	CASSVPQGLVGQPQHF	TGTGCCAGTAGTGTACCACAGGGGTTAGTAGGTCAGCCCCAGCATTTT
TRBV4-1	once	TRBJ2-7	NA	CASSQDRGEQYF	TGCGCCAGCAGCCAAGATAGGGGTGAGCAGTACTTC
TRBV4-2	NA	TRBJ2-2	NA	CASSLSTNTGELFF	TGTGCCAGCAGCCTATCAACGAACACCGGGGAGCTGTTTTTT
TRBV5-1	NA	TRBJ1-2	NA	CASSLGGTSNYGYTF	TGCGCCAGCAGCCTCGGCGGGACATCGAACTATGGCTACACCTTC
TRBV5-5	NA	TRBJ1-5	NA	CASSFRAANQPQHF	TGTGCCAGCAGCTTTAGGGCGGCTAATCAGCCCCAGCATTTT
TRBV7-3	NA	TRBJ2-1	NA	CASKAGGGNEQFF	TGTGCCAGCAAGGCCGGCGGAGGGAATGAGCAGTTCTTC
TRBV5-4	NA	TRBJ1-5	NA	CASSLAGVHQPQHF	TGTGCCAGCAGCTTGGCAGGGGTCCATCAGCCCCAGCATTTT
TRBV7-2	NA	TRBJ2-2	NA	CASSGLAGELFF	TGTGCCAGCAGCGGTTTGGCCGGGGAGCTGTTTTTT
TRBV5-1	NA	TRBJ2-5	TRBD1	CASRTGSVRETQYF	TGCGCCAGCCGGACAGGGTCGGTACGGGAGACCCAGTACTTC
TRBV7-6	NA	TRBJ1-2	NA	CASSLVGEDGYTF	TGTGCCAGCAGCTTAGTAGGGGAGGATGGCTACACCTTC
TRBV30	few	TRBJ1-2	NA	CASTTGYGYTF	TGTGCCTCTACGACAGGCTATGGCTACACCTTC
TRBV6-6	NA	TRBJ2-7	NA	CASSYSLPPQGIEQYF	TGTGCCAGCAGTTACTCCCTTCCTCCTCAGGGGATCGAGCAGTACTTC
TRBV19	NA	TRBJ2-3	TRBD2	CASSPQRGGGTDTQYF	TGTGCCAGTAGTCCCCAGCGGGGGGGCGGCACAGATACGCAGTATTTT
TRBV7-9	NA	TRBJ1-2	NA	CASSYGGGYGYTF	TGTGCCAGCAGCTACGGCGGGGGCTATGGCTACACCTTC
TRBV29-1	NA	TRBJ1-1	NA	CSVDDSSRAEAFF	TGCAGCGTGGATGACAGTTCTAGGGCTGAAGCTTTCTTT
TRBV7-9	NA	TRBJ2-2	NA	CASSPVGVDTGELFF	TGTGCCAGCAGCCCCGTGGGGGTTGACACCGGGGAGCTGTTTTTT
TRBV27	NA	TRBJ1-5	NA	CASSLIRGQPQHF	TGTGCCAGCAGTTTAATCAGGGGACAGCCCCAGCATTTT
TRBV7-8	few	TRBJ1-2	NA	CASSLTPEYGYTF	TGTGCCAGCAGCCTTACCCCCGAATATGGCTACACCTTC
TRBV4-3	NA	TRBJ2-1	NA	CASSQEGTNYNEQFF	TGCGCCAGCAGCCAAGAGGGCACAAACTACAATGAGCAGTTCTTC
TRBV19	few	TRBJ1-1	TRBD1	CASSTQQGHRTEAFF	TGTGCCAGTAGTACCCAACAGGGGCATCGGACTGAAGCTTTCTTT
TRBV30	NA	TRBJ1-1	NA	CAWSVLGGHITEAFF	TGTGCCTGGAGTGTACTCGGGGGGCATATCACTGAAGCTTTCTTT
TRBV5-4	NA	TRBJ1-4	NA	CASSPATNEKLFF	TGTGCCAGCAGCCCGGCGACTAATGAAAAACTGTTTTTT
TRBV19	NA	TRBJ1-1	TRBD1	CASSTSQGLDTEAFF	TGTGCCAGTAGTACTTCACAGGGGCTAGACACTGAAGCTTTCTTT
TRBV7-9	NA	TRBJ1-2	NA	CASSSAEGTSGYTF	TGTGCCAGCAGCTCCGCCGAGGGAACATCCGGCTACACCTTC
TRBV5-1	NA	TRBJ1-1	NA	CASSPRTGGMNTEAFF	TGCGCCAGCAGCCCGAGGACGGGGGGGATGAACACTGAAGCTTTCTTT
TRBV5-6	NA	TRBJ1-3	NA	CASSLEGRGNTIYF	TGTGCCAGCAGCTTGGAAGGAAGGGGAAACACCATATATTTT
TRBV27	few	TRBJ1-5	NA	CASSFQDQSAQHF	TGTGCCAGCAGTTTTCAGGATCAATCAGCCCAGCATTTT
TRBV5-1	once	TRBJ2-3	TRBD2	CASSSLQRGGTDTQYF	TGCGCCAGCAGCAGCCTACAGCGGGGGGGCACAGATACGCAGTATTTT
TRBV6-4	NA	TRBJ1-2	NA	CASSDRGGRGYTF	TGTGCCAGCAGTGACAGAGGGGGAAGGGGCTACACCTTC
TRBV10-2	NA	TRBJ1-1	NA	CASSERSANTEAFF	TGCGCCAGCAGTGAAAGGAGCGCAAACACTGAAGCTTTCTTT
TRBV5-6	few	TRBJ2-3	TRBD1	CASSFFRGSDTQYF	TGTGCCAGCAGCTTTTTCAGGGGGTCGGATACGCAGTATTTT
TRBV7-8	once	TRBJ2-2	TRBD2	CASSPRAGAGELFF	TGTGCCAGCAGCCCGCGCGCGGGGGCCGGGGAGCTGTTTTTT
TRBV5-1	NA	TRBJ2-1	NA	CASSLRRPGINEQFF	TGCGCCAGCAGCTTGCGACGGCCTGGTATCAATGAGCAGTTCTTC